The 8 T cell receptor beta chains below all came from one sample that was sequenced in a study of cytomegalovirus exposure and HLA in healthy donors. Primers included in the PCR were 60 Vbeta and 13 Jbeta primers. Assay used: immunoSEQ multiplex PCR; TCRdb lists only in-frame clones, some missing. The table includes around 150,000 clones, 65% to 85% detected once. The sample was PBMCs. The receptors shown here come from a man between 35 and 55 years old in good health and CMV-seropositive.

This clone turned up a few times. The V and J genes are TRBV20-1 and TRBJ2-7, with D perhaps matching TRBD1 (5 bases). Germline V gene data show CDR1 as DFQATT and CDR2 as SNEGSKA (reference sequence). The V and J ends lost 5 bases and 3 bases respectively, with 8 bases between them. The CDR3 sequence is 11 residues long. The CDR3 nucleotides are TGCAGTGCTTTTGACAGCTACGAGCAGTACTTC. It is translated as CSAFDSYEQYF.

This clone came up a few times. V is TRBV7-6 and J is TRBJ1-1, with 8 bases identical to TRBD1. This CDR3 has 14 amino acids. Germline V gives CDR1 SGHVS, CDR2 FNYEAQ. The V gene end was trimmed by 5 bases and the J gene end by 5 bases; junction bases not matched to a gene: 7. DNA of the CDR3: TGTGCCAGCAGCCCGGTCCAGGGGGCTACTGAAGCTTTCTTT. This sequence encodes CASSPVQGATEAFF.

The chain couples TRBV10-3 to TRBJ2-7; D might be TRBD2 (6 bases). Per the germline V gene, CDR1 is ENHRY and CDR2 is SYGVKD. This CDR3 has 16 amino acids. V gave up 10 bases and J gave up 6 bases, with 28 bases separating them. The CDR3 nucleotides are TGTGCCACCTGCGACCCTCCCGGGACTTCTAGCTCCGAGCAGTACTTC. Translated: CATCDPPGTSSSEQYF.

V is TRBV7-6 and J is TRBJ1-6; 8 nucleotides match TRBD1. CDR3 length: 14 amino acids. The V segment lost 2 bases and the J segment 9 bases; nucleotides outside the gene matches: 3. Germline CDR1 SGHVS, CDR2 FNYEAQ. CDR3 in amino acids: CASSLTGGRSPLHF. The CDR3 DNA reads TGTGCCAGCAGCTTAACAGGGGGGCGTTCACCCCTCCACTTT.

The table lists this clone with a few counts. This chain joins TRBV5-6 and TRBJ1-5; a weak D match, TRBD1 (6 bases). The length of the CDR3 is 15 residues. CDR1 is SGHDT, CDR2 YYEEEE, per germline. Deletions cut 4 bases from V and 1 base from J, with 12 bases between. The CDR3 is CASSTQGISNQPQHF. DNA of the CDR3: TGTGCCAGCAGCACTCAGGGGATCAGCAATCAGCCCCAGCATTTT. Combining the CDR3 with reference TRBV5-6 and TRBJ1-5 gives the whole variable domain DAGVTQSPTHLIKTRGQQVTLRCSPKSGHDTVSWYQQALGQGPQFIFQYYEEEERQRGNFPDRFSGHQFPNYSSELNVNALLLGDSALYLCASSTQGISNQPQHFGDGTRLSIL.

In this sample, this clone turned up a few times. The gene calls are TRBV5-8 and TRBJ1-1, with TRBD1 as a possible D gene (6 bases). Germline CDR1 reads SGHTS; CDR2 reads YDEGEE. The CDR3 runs 14 residues. V was trimmed by 1 base and J by 4 bases, leaving 11 bases between them. CDR3 sequence (DNA): TGTGCCAGCAGCTTGAGGGACAAGGGCACTGAAGCTTTCTTT. The encoded protein is CASSLRDKGTEAFF. The full variable domain, in which reference TRBV5-8 and TRBJ1-1 provide the parts outside the CDR3, is EAGVTQSPTHLIKTRGQQATLRCSPISGHTSVYWYQQALGLGLQFLLWYDEGEERNRGNFPPRFSGRQFPNYSSELNVNALELEDSALYLCASSLRDKGTEAFFGQGTRLTVV.

The chain carries TRBV27 and TRBJ1-2; TRBD1 might be the D (6 bases). Trimming shortened V by 4 bases and J by 12 bases, and 18 bases separated the two germline ends. CDR1 and CDR2 (germline): MNHEY, SMNVEV (reference sequence). The CDR3 extends over 13 amino acids. The CDR3, as DNA: TGTGCCAGCAGTTCTTGGGACACCCCTACGCACACCTTC. Amino acids: CASSSWDTPTHTF.

This chain joins TRBV4-1 and TRBJ1-2; no clear D. The V gene lost 1 base and the J gene lost 6 bases, with 9 bases spanning the gap. CDR1 is MGHRA and CDR2 is YSYEKL in the germline V gene. The CDR3 has 13 residues. The CDR3 spells CASSQASFDGYTF. In DNA form, the CDR3 reads TGCGCCAGCAGCCAAGCCTCCTTTGATGGCTACACCTTC.